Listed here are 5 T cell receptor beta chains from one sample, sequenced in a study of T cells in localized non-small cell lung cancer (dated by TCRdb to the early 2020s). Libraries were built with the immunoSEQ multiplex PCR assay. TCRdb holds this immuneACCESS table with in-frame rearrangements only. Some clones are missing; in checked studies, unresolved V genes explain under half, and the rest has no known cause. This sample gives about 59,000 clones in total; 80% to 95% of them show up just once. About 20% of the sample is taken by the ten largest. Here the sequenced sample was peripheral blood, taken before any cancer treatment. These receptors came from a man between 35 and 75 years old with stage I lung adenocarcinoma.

CDR3 DNA: TGTGCCAGCAGCCCCAGCGGGGCTAAAGAGACCCAGTACTTC. It translates to CASSPSGAKETQYF. This chain connects TRBV7-9 to TRBJ2-5; the match to TRBD2 covers 7 bases. V trimming: 5 bases; J trimming: 3 bases; junction bases outside the gene matches: 6. Germline V CDR1 and CDR2: SEHNR, FQNEAQ (reference sequence). The CDR3 contains 14 residues. The full variable domain, rest sourced from reference TRBV7-9 and TRBJ2-5, is DTGVSQNPRHKITKRGQNVTFRCDPISEHNRLYWYRQTLGQGPEFLTYFQNEAQLEKSRLLSDRFSAERPKGSFSTLEIQRTEQGDSAMYLCASSPSGAKETQYFGPGTRLLVL.

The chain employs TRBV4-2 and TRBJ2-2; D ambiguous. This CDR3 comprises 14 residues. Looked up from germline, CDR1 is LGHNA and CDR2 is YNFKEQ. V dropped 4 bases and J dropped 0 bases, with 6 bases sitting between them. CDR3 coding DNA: TGTGCCAGCAGCCGGGTCACGAACACCGGGGAGCTGTTTTTT. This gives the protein CASSRVTNTGELFF.

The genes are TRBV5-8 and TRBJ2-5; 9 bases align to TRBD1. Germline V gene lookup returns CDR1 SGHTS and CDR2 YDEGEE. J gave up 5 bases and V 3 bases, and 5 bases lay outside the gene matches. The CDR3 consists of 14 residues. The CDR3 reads CASSSDRGGETQYF. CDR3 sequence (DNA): TGTGCCAGCAGCTCGGACAGGGGTGGGGAGACCCAGTACTTC.

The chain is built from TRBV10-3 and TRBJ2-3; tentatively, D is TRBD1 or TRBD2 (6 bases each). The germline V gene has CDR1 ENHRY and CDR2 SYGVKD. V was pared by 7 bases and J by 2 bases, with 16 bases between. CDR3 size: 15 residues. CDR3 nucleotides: TGTGCCATCAAGGCGGGACATACACTCACAGATACGCAGTATTTT. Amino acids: CAIKAGHTLTDTQYF.

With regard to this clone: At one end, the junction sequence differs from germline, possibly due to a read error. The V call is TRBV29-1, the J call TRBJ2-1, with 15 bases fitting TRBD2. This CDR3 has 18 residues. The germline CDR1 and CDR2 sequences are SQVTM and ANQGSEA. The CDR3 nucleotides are TGCAGCGTGGAAGCCGGGACTAGCGGGAGGAGCTCCTACAATGAGCAGTTCTTC. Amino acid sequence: CSVEAGTSGRSSYNEQFF.